This entry describes one T cell receptor beta chain. This clone was seen just once. Its antigen specificity is not known. Within one base of it there is no much larger clone, and no base qualities were kept. This entry is derived from a study of blood T cell repertoires in COVID-19 (dated by TCRdb to 2020 to 2022). In terms of the full investigation: Collaborator samples came from the United States, Italy and Spain and covered acute and convalescent phases of COVID-19. The prospective study material was composed of cDNA or gDNA derived from T cells, B-cell-depleted T cells, or PBMCs. Subjects who had been exposed to COVID-19, were actively infected with it, or had recovered from it provided the deeply sampled blood TCRbeta repertoires that made up the dataset. The repertoires were released in a freely available public database meant as a resource for research on the immune response to SARS-CoV-2. Samples were obtained from the ongoing ImmuneRACE study (first 160 participants) and from 950 to 1,500 subjects provided by 6 global collaborators. A de-identified subject ID, COVID-19 status, age in years and sex were almost always included in the sample metadata. HLA class I and class II types, where available, came from metadata supplied by the sample provider rather than from assay-based typing.

Paper-wide results and their limitations: How much clinical and demographic metadata was included differed by source and by participant, and the metadata was provided uncurated.

The CDR3, from cysteine to phenylalanine, totals 13 residues. Kept here is only the CDR3 DNA, which spans 39 bases and is read in frame from base 1. V is shortened by 4 bases, J by 3 bases, and the region joining them spans 7 bases. CDR1 SGHTA and CDR2 FQGTGA are derived from the germline V gene. The immunoSEQ Assay, a bias-controlled multiplex PCR, was used to amplify TCRbeta CDR3 regions from genomic DNA. From the authors' description of their analysis: Nucleated cell counts per sample were estimated from amplification of reference gene primers within the assay. Sequence reads were collapsed and filtered to measure the absolute abundance of every unique TCRbeta CDR3 rearrangement. For each sample, productive Simpson clonality was calculated by taking the square root of Simpson's diversity index across productive rearrangements. TCRdb carries this immuneACCESS record with in-frame sequences only. Its versions omit some clonotypes, under half of them owing to an unresolved V gene in the studies checked, with the rest unexplained. Clone size and V and J calls were adopted from that table, with D and trimming inferred from the DNA. Within this sample are roughly 400,000 clones, with roughly 84% of them counted one time only. Of the sample, approximately 1.3% is held by the ten largest clones.

Enrolling through a virtual design, the prospective study's participants ranged in age from roughly 18 to 95 years and lived across about two dozen United States geographic areas. To assign participants to cohorts, the prospective study relied on clinical history that participants themselves reported in a screening survey and a study questionnaire. Exposed participants had been in contact, within 2 weeks of entering the study, with a person who had a PCR-confirmed or clinician-diagnosed case of COVID-19. In the prospective study, whole blood, serum and a nasopharyngeal or oropharyngeal swab were collected from each participant by mobile phlebotomists. Participants in the prospective study had the option to provide additional blood draws and questionnaires over a 2-month period. Blood samples from the prospective study were shipped frozen or at room temperature prior to DNA extraction.

This receptor was identified in a young woman who had been exposed to COVID-19. What was sequenced was PBMCs or T cells enriched from blood (not recorded which). Rearrangement joined TRBV7-3 to TRBJ2-1; no D gene can be assigned with confidence. The CDR3 reads CASSSDNYNEQFF. The nucleotide sequence reads TGTGCCAGCAGCTCAGACAACTACAATGAGCAGTTCTTC.